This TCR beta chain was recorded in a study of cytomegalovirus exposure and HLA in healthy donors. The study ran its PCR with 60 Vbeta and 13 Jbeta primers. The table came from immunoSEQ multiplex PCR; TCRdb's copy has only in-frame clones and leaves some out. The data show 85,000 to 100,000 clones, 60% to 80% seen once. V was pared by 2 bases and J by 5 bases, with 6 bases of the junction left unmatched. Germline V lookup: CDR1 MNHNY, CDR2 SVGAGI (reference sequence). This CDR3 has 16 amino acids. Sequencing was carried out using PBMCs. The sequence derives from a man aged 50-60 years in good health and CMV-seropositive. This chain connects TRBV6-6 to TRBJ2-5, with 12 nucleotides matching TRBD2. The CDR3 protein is CASSYALAGGRETQYF. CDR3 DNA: TGTGCCAGCAGTTACGCTCTAGCGGGGGGGAGGGAGACCCAGTACTTC.